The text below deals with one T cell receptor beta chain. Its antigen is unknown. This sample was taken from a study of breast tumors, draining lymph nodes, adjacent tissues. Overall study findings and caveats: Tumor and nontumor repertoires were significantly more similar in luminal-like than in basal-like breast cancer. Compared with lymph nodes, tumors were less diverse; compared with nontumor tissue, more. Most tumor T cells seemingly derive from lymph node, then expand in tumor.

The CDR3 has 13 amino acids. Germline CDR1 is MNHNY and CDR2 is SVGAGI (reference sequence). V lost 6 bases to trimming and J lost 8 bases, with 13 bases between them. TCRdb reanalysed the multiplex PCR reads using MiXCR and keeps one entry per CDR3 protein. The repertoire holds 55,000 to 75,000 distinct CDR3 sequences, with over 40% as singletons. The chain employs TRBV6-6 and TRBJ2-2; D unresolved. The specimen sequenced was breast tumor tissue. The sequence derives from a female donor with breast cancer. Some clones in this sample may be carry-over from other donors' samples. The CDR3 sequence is CASSSVKTGELFF. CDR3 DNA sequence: TGTGCCAGCAGCAGTGTTAAGACAGGGGAGCTGTTTTTT.